This T cell receptor (beta chain) came from a study of OX40 agonist ivuxolimab in advanced cancers. Study at large: Ivuxolimab, an antibody acting as an agonist of OX40 (CD134), was used to treat patients. The study gave patients intravenous ivuxolimab at 0.01 to 10 mg/kg every 2 weeks.

As to this clone: The antigen remains undetermined. One junction end does not reproduce the germline sequence, and a read error may be involved.

Measured with immunoSEQ multiplex PCR; TCRdb has only the in-frame clones, and not every one. The sample comprises 70,000 to 90,000 clones, approximately 84% of which are singletons, and under 8% rests with the top ten. The CDR3 runs 15 residues. Germline CDR1 SGHTA, CDR2 FQGNSA. Overall study results and limits: Several nonresponders also turned out to have low normalized T-cell clonal expansion.

The source of this sequence is an adult with an advanced solid tumor such as melanoma, head and neck, liver or kidney cancer. The sample in question was CD4+ or CD8+ T cells sorted from blood, obtained in a trial of the OX40 agonist ivuxolimab. The chain links TRBV7-2 to TRBJ1-4, with 10 bases identical to TRBD1. This chain's CDR3 is CASSPMGQGNGKLFF. Written as DNA, the CDR3 is TGTGCCAGCAGCCCGATGGGACAGGGGAATGGAAAACTGTTTTTT.